Each of the 28 T cell receptor beta chains below was sequenced from the same sample in a study of T cells in Graves' hyperthyroidism and ophthalmopathy. It was RNA transcripts that yielded the amplified TCR beta CDR3 regions. During a first-round RT-PCR of the TCR CDR3, the HTBI primer set was used. TCRdb used MiXCR to reprocess the multiplex PCR reads, holding one entry per CDR3 protein. The sample shows 400,000 to 500,000 distinct CDR3 sequences, around 13% of them seen only once. The sequenced sample was blood. Receptors originate from a woman between 18 and 29 years old with Graves' hyperthyroidism.

This clonotype was recorded many times. Here the CDR3 reads CAWSESGSEQYF. The CDR3 coding sequence is TGTGCCTGGAGTGAATCGGGCAGCGAGCAGTACTTC. This chain uses TRBV30 with TRBJ2-7; no clear D gene. The length of the CDR3 is 12 residues. From germline, CDR1 is GTSNPN and CDR2 SVGIG (reference sequence). V lost 1 base to trimming and J lost 6 bases, with 10 bases between them.

V and J are TRBV11-2 and TRBJ2-7; 8 nucleotides line up with TRBD2. The germline CDR1 and CDR2 sequences are SGHAT and FQNNGV. The trim removed 1 base at V and 7 bases at J, leaving 6 bases unmatched. This CDR3 has 14 amino acids. This chain's CDR3 is CASSLAGGPGEQYV. CDR3 nucleotides: TGTGCCAGCAGCTTAGCGGGAGGGCCGGGTGAGCAGTACGTC.

This clonotype was recorded at least ten times. The chain combines TRBV12-3 or TRBV12-4 with TRBJ1-1; 8 bases match TRBD1. Germline trimming cut 5 bases from V and 5 bases from J; bases unmatched to any gene: 4. The length of the CDR3 is 13 residues. The CDR3 spells CASSRTGQTEAFF. CDR3 sequence (DNA): TGTGCCAGCAGTCGGACAGGGCAGACTGAAGCTTTCTTT.

This clonotype was counted many times. V and J are TRBV28 and TRBJ1-5; 10 nucleotides line up with TRBD1. This CDR3 region has 18 residues. J was trimmed by 1 base and V by 3 bases; bases with no gene match: 9. Germline V lookup: CDR1 MDHEN, CDR2 SYDVKM. CDR3 in amino acids: CASSFGDRGPRSNQPQHF. In DNA, the CDR3 is TGTGCCAGCAGTTTTGGGGACAGGGGCCCCCGAAGCAATCAGCCCCAGCATTTT.

In its sample, this clonotype was seen many times. This CDR3 reads CASSLRQALIMNTEAFF. The CDR3 DNA reads TGTGCCAGCAGCCTTAGACAGGCGTTAATCATGAACACTGAAGCTTTCTTT. The chain carries TRBV11-3 and TRBJ1-1, with D possibly matching TRBD1 (6 bases). This CDR3 spans 17 amino acids. CDR1 is SGHNT and CDR2 is YENEEA in the germline V gene. The V end lost 5 bases, the J end lost 0 bases, and 19 bases lay between the germline ends.

This clonotype was detected a few times. The chain is built from TRBV7-2 and TRBJ2-3; D is ambiguous. Germline loops: CDR1 SGHTA, CDR2 FQGNSA. The CDR3 is made up of 15 amino acids. The germline V and J ends were trimmed by 2 bases and 5 bases, with 14 bases remaining between them. Here the CDR3 reads CASSLTGSAGDTQYF. The CDR3 DNA sequence: TGTGCCAGCAGCTTAACTGGCTCAGCTGGAGATACGCAGTATTTT.

This clonotype occurred once. The chain recombines TRBV6-1 with TRBJ1-2; maybe TRBD1 (6 bases). CDR1 is MNHNS, CDR2 SASEGT, per germline. The CDR3 is made up of 15 amino acids. Trimming took off 5 bases at V and 4 bases at J, with 17 bases between the two ends. CDR3 bases: TGTGCCAGCAGTCCCGGACAGCCCAACCCCTATGGCTACACCTTC. Translated: CASSPGQPNPYGYTF.

A remark on this clonotype: A much larger clone lies a single base off, so this may be a read error. The V gene is TRBV29-1, the J gene TRBJ1-1, with a weak D call TRBD1 (6 bases). Germline V gives CDR1 SQVTM, CDR2 ANQGSEA. The CDR3 extends over 14 amino acids. CDR3 sequence reads: CSVEPTGSNTAAFF. The CDR3 DNA sequence: TGCAGCGTTGAGCCCACAGGGTCGAACACTGCAGCTTTCTTT. Looking up the rest from reference TRBV29-1 and TRBJ1-1 gives the full variable domain: SAVISQKPSRDICQRGTSLTIQCQVDSQVTMMFWYRQQPGQSLTLIATANQGSEATYESGFVIDKFPISRPNLTFSTLTVSNMSPEDSSIYLCSVEPTGSNTAAFFGQGTRLTVV.

This clonotype has a handful of counts. This sequence may be a read error, since a much larger clone differs from it by one base. V gene TRBV20-1 combines with J gene TRBJ2-5; 13 bases agree with TRBD2. Germline CDR1 DFQATT, CDR2 SNEGSKA (reference sequence). The V and J ends lost 1 base and 4 bases, in that order; junction bases with no gene match: 0. The CDR3 runs 14 residues. The CDR3 region is CSARGTSGRETQYF. The CDR3 region has the DNA TGCAGTGCTAGAGGGACTAGCGGGAGAGAGACCCAGTACTTC.

V gene TRBV5-1 combines with J gene TRBJ1-2; unclear D gene. CDR1 and CDR2 (germline): SGHRS, YFSETQ. The CDR3 length is 14 residues. V shed 1 base and J shed 4 bases, with 11 bases lying between them. This CDR3 is CASSLPSAAYGYTF. CDR3 coding DNA: TGCGCCAGCAGCTTGCCATCGGCGGCCTATGGCTACACCTTC.

This clonotype was recorded many times. The V gene is TRBV3-1, the J gene TRBJ2-7; D unresolved. CDR1 LGHDT and CDR2 YNNKEL come from the germline V gene (reference sequence). The V end lost 5 bases, the J end lost 2 bases, and 16 bases lay between the germline ends. The CDR3 covers 15 residues. The CDR3 sequence is CASSGPIGPTYEQYF. The CDR3, as DNA: TGTGCCAGCAGCGGACCTATAGGTCCAACCTACGAGCAGTACTTC.

This clonotype was counted many times. CDR3: CASRHSDSSNQPQHF. The CDR3 bases are TGTGCCAGCAGACATAGCGACAGTAGCAATCAGCCCCAGCATTTT. V gene TRBV2 combines with J gene TRBJ1-5; a weak D match, TRBD1 (5 bases). CDR3 length: 15 amino acids. The V end was cut by 6 bases, the J end by 0 bases, with 12 bases between. Germline CDR1 reads SNHLY; CDR2 reads FYNNEI.

The chain combines TRBV3-1 with TRBJ2-2, with 7 nucleotides matching TRBD1. Germline CDR1 LGHDT, CDR2 YNNKEL (reference sequence). The CDR3 is made up of 17 amino acids. V trimming: 2 bases; J trimming: 0 bases; junction bases outside the gene matches: 6. This chain's CDR3 is CASSQKSRGPNTGELFF. The CDR3 DNA sequence: TGTGCCAGCAGCCAAAAGTCGAGGGGGCCGAACACCGGGGAGCTGTTTTTT. Using reference TRBV3-1 and TRBJ2-2 for the parts outside the CDR3, the full variable domain is DTAVSQTPKYLVTQMGNDKSIKCEQNLGHDTMYWYKQDSKKFLKIMFSYNNKELIINETVPNRFSPKSPDKAHLNLHINSLELGDSAVYFCASSQKSRGPNTGELFFGEGSRLTVL.

CDR3 region: CASSSSAGRGNEQFF. In nucleotides, the CDR3 is TGTGCCAGCAGCTCATCTGCCGGGAGGGGAAATGAGCAGTTCTTC. This chain connects TRBV11-2 to TRBJ2-1, with 8 bases fitting TRBD2. Unmatched junction bases numbered 9, after V lost 4 bases and J lost 7 bases. Germline-derived CDR1 and CDR2 are SGHAT and FQNNGV. The CDR3 is 15 residues long.

This clonotype was counted only a few times. V is TRBV12-3 or TRBV12-4 and J is TRBJ2-1; 8 bases agree with TRBD2. The junction had 5 bases not matched to a gene; V was cut back by 3 bases and J by 4 bases. The CDR3 totals 15 residues. CDR3 sequence (DNA): TGTGCCAGCAGTTTTTCTAGCGGGTTTTACAATGAGCAGTTCTTC. Its protein is CASSFSSGFYNEQFF.

This clonotype was detected a few times. The gene calls are TRBV6-1 and TRBJ1-5; D is ambiguous. CDR1 MNHNS and CDR2 SASEGT come from the germline V gene. The CDR3 has 18 residues. The V end lost 1 base, the J end lost 4 bases, and 20 bases lay between the germline ends. The CDR3 nucleotides read TGTGCCAGCAGTGAAGGGATATGGGGAAATTACAAAAATCAGCCCCAGCATTTT. Encoded protein: CASSEGIWGNYKNQPQHF.

This chain links TRBV11-2 with TRBJ2-7; a possible D gene is TRBD1 (5 bases). Germline loops: CDR1 SGHAT, CDR2 FQNNGV. This CDR3 region has 17 residues. Trimming took 1 base from V and 2 from J, leaving 18 bases between them. The DNA of the CDR3 is TGTGCCAGCAGCTTAGCAGCTCTCAGGGATAATGCCTACGAGCAGTACTTC. It is translated as CASSLAALRDNAYEQYF.

The CDR3 DNA reads as TGTGCCAGCAGTTATGGGGGGGGGGGCCGGGGCTACACCTTC. It translates to CASSYGGGGRGYTF. The rearrangement links TRBV28 to TRBJ1-2, with a weak D call TRBD1 (6 bases). The germline gives CDR1 MDHEN, CDR2 SYDVKM. This CDR3 has 14 residues. Trimming shortened V by 4 bases and J by 8 bases, and 17 bases separated the two germline ends.

This clonotype was observed many times. The rearrangement links TRBV28 to TRBJ2-1; tentative D call: TRBD2 (6 bases). The CDR3 consists of 16 residues. The V gene lost 2 bases and the J gene lost 3 bases, with 14 bases spanning the gap. Germline V CDR1 and CDR2: MDHEN, SYDVKM. The CDR3 DNA follows: TGTGCCAGCAGTTTAGTGGCGGGGCGGTTCTACAATGAGCAGTTCTTC. Protein product: CASSLVAGRFYNEQFF.

This clonotype was observed at least ten times. This chain uses TRBV28 with TRBJ2-7; weak D call: TRBD2 (5 bases). The V gene's germline CDR1 is MDHEN and CDR2 SYDVKM. The CDR3 has 15 amino acids. The V gene lost 5 bases and the J gene lost 0 bases, with 14 bases spanning the gap. As DNA, the CDR3 is TGTGCCAGCAGTCCTTCTAGCTCTTACTCCTACGAGCAGTACTTC. It is translated as CASSPSSSYSYEQYF. Looking up the rest from reference TRBV28 and TRBJ2-7 gives the full variable domain: DVKVTQSSRYLVKRTGEKVFLECVQDMDHENMFWYRQDPGLGLRLIYFSYDVKMKEKGDIPEGYSVSREKKERFSLILESASTNQTSMYLCASSPSSSYSYEQYFGPGTRLTVT.

This clonotype was recorded many times. This could be a read error, since a much larger clone is one nucleotide away. The chain links TRBV12-3 or TRBV12-4 to TRBJ1-2, with TRBD1 identical over 10 bases. The CDR3 consists of 15 residues. V was clipped by 8 bases and J by 2 bases; unmatched bases: 8. The CDR3 is CASGTTGGANYGYTF. The CDR3 DNA reads TGTGCCAGCGGGACGACAGGGGGCGCGAACTATGGCTACACCTTC.

This clonotype was seen repeatedly, ten times or more. The chain joins TRBV11-2 to TRBJ1-5; D not resolved. CDR1 is SGHAT, CDR2 FQNNGV, per germline. The CDR3 consists of 13 residues. V was shortened by 3 bases and J by 7 bases, with 10 bases between the two germline ends. CDR3 nucleotide sequence: TGTGCCAGCAGCTTCGTGGTCGACCAGCCCCAGCATTTT. Its protein product is CASSFVVDQPQHF.

This clonotype was found many times. The chain has TRBV30 and TRBJ1-1; possibly TRBD1 for D (5 bases). This CDR3 spans 13 amino acids. In germline, CDR1 is GTSNPN, CDR2 SVGIG (reference sequence). V was clipped by 5 bases and J by 7 bases, with 17 bases between them. CDR3 amino acids: CAWAGTAFDEAFF. The CDR3 nucleotides are TGTGCCTGGGCAGGGACGGCGTTTGATGAAGCTTTCTTT.

The sample holds many counts of this clonotype. The genes are TRBV29-1 and TRBJ1-1; no clear D. CDR3 size: 12 residues. V dropped 4 bases and J dropped 1 base, with 7 bases sitting between them. Germline CDR1 is SQVTM and CDR2 is ANQGSEA. As DNA, the CDR3 is TGCAGCGTTGTGACGGGGAACACTGAAGCTTTCTTT. Translated: CSVVTGNTEAFF.

CDR3 sequence (DNA): TGTGCCAGCAGCCCCCGGGACACGAGCTCCTACAATGAGCAGTTCTTC. It encodes CASSPRDTSSYNEQFF. The chain links TRBV13 to TRBJ2-1, with D maybe TRBD1 (6 bases). V was shortened by 5 bases and J by 0 bases, with 14 bases between the two germline ends. Germline-derived CDR1 and CDR2 are PRHDT and FYEKMQ (reference sequence). The CDR3 extends over 16 amino acids.

This clonotype was counted at least ten times. The CDR3 protein is CASSLLGGNEQFF. The CDR3 bases are TGTGCCAGCAGTTTATTAGGTGGGAATGAGCAGTTCTTC. The J gene is TRBJ2-1, the V gene TRBV28; no definite D call. This CDR3 contains 13 residues. CDR1 MDHEN and CDR2 SYDVKM come from the germline V gene. Trimming took off 1 base at V and 7 bases at J, with 8 bases between the two ends.

This clonotype was seen a handful of times. The CDR3 region is CSARRDLGELFF. CDR3 in DNA: TGCAGTGCTAGGAGGGACCTGGGGGAGCTGTTTTTT. The rearrangement joins TRBV20-1 to TRBJ2-2; the D gene could be TRBD1 or TRBD2 (5 bases each). Per the germline V gene, CDR1 is DFQATT and CDR2 is SNEGSKA (reference sequence). Trimming removed 3 bases at V and 8 bases at J, with 10 bases between. The CDR3 covers 12 residues.

The sample holds many counts of this clonotype. The rearrangement joins TRBV2 to TRBJ2-2; tentatively, D is TRBD1 or TRBD2 (6 bases each). The CDR3 runs to 13 residues. V shed 7 bases and J shed 5 bases, with 11 bases lying between them. Germline-derived CDR1 and CDR2 are SNHLY and FYNNEI. The CDR3 sequence: CASNQGRTGELFF. DNA for the CDR3: TGTGCCAGCAACCAGGGGAGGACCGGGGAGCTGTTTTTT.